Following are 21 T cell receptor beta chains from one sample sequenced in a study of T cell responses to AZD1222 COVID-19 vaccine. Profiling relied on immunoSEQ multiplex PCR, and the TCRdb table lists in-frame clones only, not all of them. The sample holds 66,000 or so clones, less than 85% seen once. The specimen comprised peripheral blood, sampled on day 0 of MenACWY control vaccination. The receptor set was obtained from an adult in good health.

In this sample, this clone turned up once. The V call is TRBV4-2, the J call TRBJ2-5; the match to TRBD2 covers 9 bases. Per the germline V gene, CDR1 is LGHNA and CDR2 is YNFKEQ. The CDR3 covers 15 residues. J was trimmed by 5 bases and V by 0 bases; bases with no gene match: 4. CDR3 region: CASSQERGGGETQYF. CDR3 in DNA: TGTGCCAGCAGCCAAGAGCGGGGGGGCGGGGAGACCCAGTACTTC.

The chain recombines TRBV12-3 or TRBV12-4 with TRBJ1-1; the match to TRBD1 covers 10 bases. The CDR3 is 13 residues long. V trimming: 4 bases; J trimming: 11 bases; junction bases outside the gene matches: 7. CDR3 loop: CASSSRQGAGAFF. In DNA form, the CDR3 reads TGTGCCAGCAGTTCAAGACAGGGGGCTGGGGCTTTCTTT.

The chain carries TRBV7-9 and TRBJ1-1, with 7 positions matching TRBD1. This CDR3 is 12 amino acids long. V lost 5 bases to trimming and J lost 8 bases; unmatched junction nucleotides: 5. Germline CDR1 and CDR2: SEHNR and FQNEAQ (reference sequence). The DNA of the CDR3 is TGTGCCAGCAGCCGAACGGACAGGGAAGCTTTCTTT. It specifies CASSRTDREAFF.

This sequence joins TRBV30 and TRBJ1-1; weak D call: TRBD1 (5 bases). Germline CDR1 reads GTSNPN; CDR2 reads SVGIG (reference sequence). Deletions cut 0 bases from V and 3 bases from J, with 11 bases between. The CDR3 extends over 14 amino acids. CDR3 nucleotides: TGTGCCTGGAGTGTTCAGGGTCGGCACACTGAAGCTTTCTTT. Protein sequence: CAWSVQGRHTEAFF.

The genes are TRBV7-2 and TRBJ2-5, with 10 bases lining up with TRBD1. The length of the CDR3 is 15 residues. Germline lookup yields CDR1 SGHTA and CDR2 FQGNSA. V lost 5 bases and J lost 4; bases outside the gene matches: 7. The CDR3: CASSRDRGWAETQYF. CDR3 nucleotide sequence: TGTGCCAGCAGCAGGGACAGGGGATGGGCAGAGACCCAGTACTTC.

V and J are TRBV30 and TRBJ1-2; possibly TRBD1 for D (5 bases). Between the trimmed V and J ends, which lost 2 bases and 9 bases, there was a span of 10 bases. CDR3 size: 11 residues. Germline V CDR1 and CDR2: GTSNPN, SVGIG (reference sequence). CDR3 nucleotides: TGTGCCTGGAGTATTCCGGGACGCTACACCTTC. This translates into CAWSIPGRYTF.

V usage is TRBV13 and J usage is TRBJ2-3; 10 bases are shared with TRBD2. After removal of 5 bases from V and 3 bases from J, the junction contained 14 bases not matched to a gene. The CDR3 is 18 amino acids. From germline, CDR1 is PRHDT and CDR2 FYEKMQ (reference sequence). CDR3 sequence reads: CASSLGPRAGGRTDTQYF. The CDR3, as DNA: TGTGCCAGCAGCCTGGGTCCCCGAGCGGGGGGGCGGACAGATACGCAGTATTTT.

The chain carries TRBV6-6 and TRBJ1-5; a weak D match, TRBD1 (6 bases). Trimming removed 5 bases from V and 0 bases from J, with 8 bases in between. CDR1 MNHNY and CDR2 SVGAGI come from the germline V gene (reference sequence). This CDR3 has 14 residues. CDR3 sequence: CASSAGASNQPQHF. The CDR3 bases are TGTGCCAGCAGTGCAGGGGCTAGCAATCAGCCCCAGCATTTT.

The rearrangement uses TRBV11-2 and TRBJ2-1; the D gene could be TRBD1 or TRBD2 (6 bases each). This CDR3 has 14 residues. CDR1 and CDR2 (germline): SGHAT, FQNNGV. The V end lost 2 bases, the J end lost 9 bases, and 14 bases lay between the germline ends. The CDR3 DNA reads TGTGCCAGCAGCTTATTTGGGGGGCGGGTTGAGCAGTTCTTC. It specifies CASSLFGGRVEQFF. Supplemented by reference TRBV11-2 and TRBJ2-1, the full variable domain reads EAGVAQSPRYKIIEKRQSVAFWCNPISGHATLYWYQQILGQGPKLLIQFQNNGVVDDSQLPKDRFSAERLKGVDSTLKIQPAKLEDSAVYLCASSLFGGRVEQFFGPGTRLTVL.

The chain links TRBV11-3 to TRBJ1-1; D gene uncertain. The CDR3 length is 17 residues. V was trimmed by 5 bases and J by 3 bases, leaving 22 bases between them. From germline, CDR1 is SGHNT and CDR2 YENEEA. The CDR3 loop reads CASSPRGWRPGDTEAFF. The CDR3 DNA sequence: TGTGCCAGCAGCCCCCGGGGATGGAGGCCAGGCGACACTGAAGCTTTCTTT.

This clone was detected only once. The rearrangement joins TRBV10-2 to TRBJ1-5, with D possibly matching TRBD1 (5 bases). Per the germline V gene, CDR1 is WSHSY and CDR2 is SAAADI. Deletions cut 0 bases from V and 0 bases from J, with 9 bases between. The CDR3 sequence is 16 residues long. The CDR3 sequence is CASSESPGNSNQPQHF. The CDR3 DNA sequence: TGCGCCAGCAGTGAGTCCCCAGGGAATAGCAATCAGCCCCAGCATTTT.

This chain uses TRBV30 with TRBJ2-1; 12 bases fit TRBD2. From germline, CDR1 is GTSNPN and CDR2 SVGIG (reference sequence). V lost 0 bases, J lost 5 bases, and 8 bases stayed unmatched. This CDR3 spans 17 amino acids. The CDR3 loop reads CAWSVRLAGGPNNEQFF. The CDR3 DNA follows: TGTGCCTGGAGTGTACGGCTAGCGGGGGGGCCTAACAATGAGCAGTTCTTC.

The chain links TRBV6-5 to TRBJ2-1, with 10 bases fitting TRBD2. The V segment lost 2 bases and the J segment 6 bases; nucleotides outside the gene matches: 7. The CDR3 loop spans 16 amino acids. Germline V gene lookup returns CDR1 MNHEY and CDR2 SVGAGI. The CDR3 DNA reads as TGTGCCAGCAGTTACCTAAGCGGGAGGGGTCGCAATGAGCAGTTCTTC. This gives the protein CASSYLSGRGRNEQFF.

The chain links TRBV4-2 to TRBJ1-5; D ambiguous. V dropped 1 base and J dropped 0 bases, with 7 bases sitting between them. Germline lookup yields CDR1 LGHNA and CDR2 YNFKEQ. CDR3 size: 15 residues. The CDR3 region is CASSQGDGSNQPQHF. The CDR3 region has the DNA TGTGCCAGCAGCCAAGGGGATGGTAGCAATCAGCCCCAGCATTTT.

The chain is built from TRBV19 and TRBJ1-3, with D hard to call. Trimming took off 2 bases at V and 11 bases at J, with 19 bases between the two ends. Germline loops: CDR1 LNHDA, CDR2 SQIVND (reference sequence). The CDR3 length is 15 residues. CDR3 nucleotide sequence: TGTGCCAGTAGTATATTAAGCGCCGAGGGTACCGCCATATATTTT. The encoded protein is CASSILSAEGTAIYF. Using reference TRBV19 and TRBJ1-3 for the parts outside the CDR3, the full variable domain is DGGITQSPKYLFRKEGQNVTLSCEQNLNHDAMYWYRQDPGQGLRLIYYSQIVNDFQKGDIAEGYSVSREKKESFPLTVTSAQKNPTAFYLCASSILSAEGTAIYFGEGSWLTVV.

The V call is TRBV9, the J call TRBJ2-3; possibly TRBD1 for D (5 bases). With 0 bases removed from V and 5 bases from J, the gap between germline ends came to 22 bases. CDR3 length: 18 amino acids. CDR1 and CDR2 from the germline V gene are SGDLS and YYNGEE. The CDR3 reads CASSVGPGAVLRKDTQYF. The CDR3, as DNA: TGTGCCAGCAGCGTAGGACCTGGGGCTGTACTCAGGAAAGATACGCAGTATTTT.

This clone was counted a single time. The chain couples TRBV2 to TRBJ2-1; D is uncertain. The germline V and J ends were trimmed by 4 bases and 3 bases, with 7 bases remaining between them. Per germline, CDR1 SNHLY and CDR2 FYNNEI. The CDR3 is made up of 13 amino acids. CDR3 nucleotide sequence: TGTGCCAGCAGTGGGACCATCTACAATGAGCAGTTCTTC. Protein sequence: CASSGTIYNEQFF. Full variable domain (missing parts from reference TRBV2 and TRBJ2-1): EPEVTQTPSHQVTQMGQEVILRCVPISNHLYFYWYRQILGQKVEFLVSFYNNEISEKSEIFDDQFSVERPDGSNFTLKIRSTKLEDSAMYFCASSGTIYNEQFFGPGTRLTVL.

This clone has a handful of counts. The V gene is TRBV25-1, the J gene TRBJ1-1; D unresolved. V lost 6 bases and J lost 2, with 10 bases in between. Germline loops: CDR1 MGHDK, CDR2 SYGVNS. The CDR3 covers 13 residues. The CDR3 here is CASRRSTNTEAFF. The CDR3 DNA follows: TGTGCCAGCAGGAGGTCCACAAACACTGAAGCTTTCTTT.

This clone appeared a few times. The chain links TRBV18 to TRBJ1-1; the D gene is possibly TRBD1 (5 bases). The CDR3 has 15 amino acids. Germline loops: CDR1 KGHSH, CDR2 LQKENI. Trimming stripped 3 bases from V and 1 base from J, with 12 bases between. The CDR3 nucleotides are TGTGCCAGCTCACCTACGGGAGGGGAGAACACTGAAGCTTTCTTT. Its protein product is CASSPTGGENTEAFF.

The genes are TRBV28 and TRBJ1-6; D call uncertain. This CDR3 contains 14 residues. Germline-derived CDR1 and CDR2 are MDHEN and SYDVKM. As DNA, the CDR3 is TGTGTCACCAAAGGTAGCTCCTATAATTCACCCCTCCACTTT. Its protein is CVTKGSSYNSPLHF.

The rearrangement joins TRBV2 to TRBJ2-1; the D is unclear. Trimming removed 5 bases at V and 3 bases at J, with 8 bases between. The germline V gene encodes CDR1 SNHLY and CDR2 FYNNEI. The CDR3 consists of 13 residues. This CDR3 is CASSQDGYNEQFF. The DNA for the CDR3 is TGTGCCAGCAGTCAAGATGGCTACAATGAGCAGTTCTTC.